A selection of T cell receptor beta chains follows, all from one sample in a study of CD8+CD57+ T cells in acquired aplastic anemia. Using its own MiXCR run on the reads, TCRdb lists one record per CDR3 protein. Among 100,000 to 150,000 distinct CDR3 sequences listed, more than 40% were seen once. The specimen was sorted CD4+, CD8+, or CD8+CD57+ T cells (not recorded which) from PBMCs. The receptors stem from a human donor in good health, serving as a control. Both conserved end residues are trimmed from each CDR3. Fields, in order: D gene, clone size, V gene, CDR3 protein. The D gene is left open where the match is weak. Where a row states a size, it is once, few, many or the class of an expanded clone; other rows omit it.

D gene: .
clone size: once
V gene: TRBV20-1
CDR3 protein: SAIGRTKYNEQF

D gene: TRBD1
clone size: .
V gene: TRBV2
CDR3 protein: ASSEGQGIADNYGYT

D gene: TRBD1
clone size: .
V gene: TRBV15
CDR3 protein: ATSRERQGAGNQPQH

D gene: .
clone size: .
V gene: TRBV29-1
CDR3 protein: SAGGGAYEQY

D gene: .
clone size: many
V gene: TRBV6-2/TRBV6-3
CDR3 protein: ASSYKGPTTYEQY

D gene: .
clone size: .
V gene: TRBV20-1
CDR3 protein: SARGGGTKQKETQY

D gene: .
clone size: .
V gene: TRBV13
CDR3 protein: ASTWSGITEAF

D gene: .
clone size: .
V gene: TRBV11-2
CDR3 protein: ASRYGGDRTDTQY

D gene: TRBD1
clone size: .
V gene: TRBV15
CDR3 protein: ATSNGQGKNEKLF

D gene: .
clone size: many
V gene: TRBV5-1
CDR3 protein: ASSLPHGQGNEKLF

D gene: TRBD2
clone size: .
V gene: TRBV11-2
CDR3 protein: ASSSRTSGRLLYEQY

D gene: .
clone size: .
V gene: TRBV2
CDR3 protein: ASSYREGGGYT

D gene: .
clone size: few
V gene: TRBV30
CDR3 protein: AWSIAGVPTFDEQF

D gene: .
clone size: many
V gene: TRBV6-2/TRBV6-3
CDR3 protein: ASIIGGLPSKETQY

D gene: TRBD1
clone size: many
V gene: TRBV2
CDR3 protein: ASSEDRPNYGYT

D gene: TRBD1
clone size: .
V gene: TRBV7-6
CDR3 protein: ASSLKGQGQLYEQY

D gene: TRBD1
clone size: many
V gene: TRBV5-5
CDR3 protein: ASSFRDRANEQF

D gene: .
clone size: .
V gene: TRBV19
CDR3 protein: ASSPRQATDTQY

D gene: .
clone size: .
V gene: TRBV20-1
CDR3 protein: SARGNRGSPLH

D gene: .
clone size: .
V gene: TRBV5-1
CDR3 protein: ASRLGTEAF

D gene: TRBD1
clone size: many
V gene: TRBV7-9
CDR3 protein: ASSSPGTALEQY

D gene: .
clone size: .
V gene: TRBV2
CDR3 protein: ASSRGRRGETQY

D gene: .
clone size: .
V gene: TRBV15
CDR3 protein: ATSRARDTEAF

D gene: .
clone size: many
V gene: TRBV29-1
CDR3 protein: SVEDRDRGNQPQH

D gene: .
clone size: many
V gene: TRBV19
CDR3 protein: ASSITSTGADTQY

D gene: TRBD2
clone size: many
V gene: TRBV27
CDR3 protein: ASSQRAGVDYNEQF